Shown below are 28 T cell receptor beta chains from a single sample sequenced in a study of T cells in Graves' hyperthyroidism and ophthalmopathy. Template material for amplifying TCR beta CDR3 regions consisted of RNA transcripts. TCR CDR3 regions were first amplified by RT-PCR with HTBI primers. MiXCR, run by TCRdb on the multiplex PCR reads, gives a single entry per CDR3 protein. The sample holds a few hundred thousand distinct CDR3 sequences; approximately 19% are singletons and the top ten take 3.7%. The sequencing input was blood. The receptors were sampled from a woman between 18 and 30 years old with Graves' hyperthyroidism.

The sample holds many counts of this clonotype. The chain links TRBV2 to TRBJ2-7; tentative D call: TRBD1 (5 bases). The CDR3 length is 11 residues. Germline CDR1 SNHLY, CDR2 FYNNEI. V lost 7 bases and J 7 bases, leaving 11 bases between the germline ends. Here the CDR3 reads CASTRVGEQYF. Here the CDR3 DNA reads TGTGCCAGCACCAGGGTGGGGGAGCAGTACTTC.

This clonotype was seen many times. The chain carries TRBV11-2 and TRBJ2-5, with 15 bases fitting TRBD2. The V gene's germline CDR1 is SGHAT and CDR2 FQNNGV. Trimming at V came to 5 bases and at J to 5 bases, leaving 9 bases not matched to a gene. The CDR3 spans 17 residues. The CDR3 nucleotides are TGTGCCAGCAGCCGCGGACTAGCGGGGGGGCCATCGGAGACCCAGTACTTC. It encodes CASSRGLAGGPSETQYF.

This clonotype was seen a few times. CDR3: CASSFQDMNTEAFF. For the CDR3, the DNA is TGCGCCAGCAGCTTTCAGGACATGAACACTGAAGCTTTCTTT. This rearrangement joins TRBV5-1 to TRBJ1-1, with a weak D call TRBD1 (5 bases). Germline assignment: CDR1 SGHRS and CDR2 YFSETQ. The V end was cut by 2 bases, the J end by 0 bases, with 8 bases between. The CDR3 has 14 residues.

This clonotype was recorded many times. The chain carries TRBV20-1 and TRBJ2-5, with TRBD2 identical over 11 bases. J lost 3 bases, V lost 5 bases, and 2 bases had no gene match. CDR1 DFQATT and CDR2 SNEGSKA come from the germline V gene (reference sequence). The CDR3 is made up of 13 amino acids. The CDR3 DNA is TGCAGTGCTCTTAGCGGGGGGGAAGAGACCCAGTACTTC. It yields the protein CSALSGGEETQYF.

This clonotype was detected ten times or more. The rearrangement joins TRBV7-8 to TRBJ2-7, with D tentatively TRBD1 or TRBD2 (5 bases each). The V and J ends lost 5 bases and 5 bases respectively, with 13 bases between them. Germline V CDR1 and CDR2: SGHVS, FQNEAQ. The CDR3 totals 13 residues. The chain's CDR3 is CASSIDRGNEQYF. For the CDR3, the DNA is TGTGCCAGCAGCATCGACAGAGGGAACGAGCAGTACTTC.

This clonotype has more than one count but fewer than ten. This chain uses TRBV4-1 with TRBJ2-7; D possibly corresponds to TRBD1 (5 bases). Trimming removed 5 bases from V and 6 bases from J, with 20 bases in between. CDR1 is MGHRA, CDR2 YSYEKL, per germline. The CDR3 consists of 15 residues. As DNA, the CDR3 is TGCGCCAGCAGCTACGCCTCCCAGGGTTCCGGCGAGCAGTACTTC. The encoded protein is CASSYASQGSGEQYF.

This clonotype occurred many times. The chain combines TRBV20-1 with TRBJ2-4; D remains ambiguous. V gave up 1 base and J gave up 0 bases, with 7 bases separating them. The germline gives CDR1 DFQATT, CDR2 SNEGSKA (reference sequence). CDR3 length: 14 amino acids. CDR3 nucleotide sequence: TGCAGTGCTAGAGGCCGAGTAGCCAAAAACATTCAGTACTTC. Translating gives CSARGRVAKNIQYF.

A note on this clonotype: Being one base from a much bigger clone, this may be a read error. The chain is built from TRBV7-3 and TRBJ2-7; 9 bases are shared with TRBD2. CDR3 size: 15 residues. Germline V gene data show CDR1 as SGHTA and CDR2 as FQGTGA. CDR3 bases: TGTGCCAGCAGCCCAAGCGGGGGGAGCTCCTACGAGCTGTACTTC. Protein product: CASSPSGGSSYELYF. The complete variable domain, with remaining parts taken from reference TRBV7-3 and TRBJ2-7, reads GAGVSQTPSNKVTEKGKYVELRCDPISGHTALYWYRQSLGQGPEFLIYFQGTGAADDSGLPNDRFFAVRPEGSVSTLKIQRTERGDSAVYLCASSPSGGSSYELYFGPGTRLTVT.

The CDR3 nucleotides read TGTGCCACGCCGGGACAGGGGCTACCCTACGAGCAGTACTTC. Translation gives CATPGQGLPYEQYF. The chain recombines TRBV19 with TRBJ2-7; 10 bases line up with TRBD1. The CDR3 contains 14 residues. J gave up 2 bases and V 10 bases, and 8 bases lay outside the gene matches. CDR1 and CDR2 (germline): LNHDA, SQIVND (reference sequence).

J is TRBJ2-5 and V is TRBV3-1; TRBD2 matches at 8 bases. The CDR3 has 19 amino acids. Germline loops: CDR1 LGHDT, CDR2 YNNKEL (reference sequence). The V gene end was trimmed by 0 bases and the J gene end by 0 bases; junction bases not matched to a gene: 12. The CDR3 sequence is CASSQDPRSGGGYQETQYF. The CDR3 bases are TGTGCCAGCAGCCAAGATCCCCGTTCCGGCGGGGGGTACCAAGAGACCCAGTACTTC.

At least ten counts were recorded for this clonotype. The CDR3 loop is CAWSKGGQETQYF. The CDR3 DNA follows: TGTGCCTGGAGTAAGGGGGGGCAAGAGACCCAGTACTTC. This chain links TRBV30 with TRBJ2-5; D perhaps matches TRBD2 (7 bases). Between the trimmed V and J ends, which lost 2 bases and 2 bases, there was a span of 9 bases. The CDR3 runs 13 residues. Looked up from germline, CDR1 is GTSNPN and CDR2 is SVGIG (reference sequence).

This clonotype was counted ten times or more. V usage is TRBV2 and J usage is TRBJ2-7, with TRBD2 matching 9 bases. Germline CDR1 and CDR2: SNHLY and FYNNEI. This CDR3 region has 15 residues. The V gene end was trimmed by 1 base and the J gene end by 3 bases; junction bases not matched to a gene: 4. CDR3 loop: CASSEGLAEYYEQYF. The CDR3 coding sequence is TGTGCCAGCAGTGAAGGACTAGCGGAATACTACGAGCAGTACTTC.

This clonotype was recorded many times. V and J are TRBV7-9 and TRBJ1-3; D gene ambiguous. CDR3 length equals 15 residues. Germline CDR1 and CDR2: SEHNR and FQNEAQ (reference sequence). Trimming pared 1 base from V and 4 bases from J, leaving 11 bases between. The CDR3 coding sequence is TGTGCCAGCAGCTTAGGCGCCCGGGGAGGAAACACCATATATTTT. Protein sequence: CASSLGARGGNTIYF.

Ten or more counts support this clonotype. The chain joins TRBV6-1 to TRBJ1-5; D perhaps matches TRBD1 (6 bases). There are 15 residues in the CDR3. Germline assignment: CDR1 MNHNS and CDR2 SASEGT. Trimming took 4 bases from V and 5 from J, leaving 15 bases between them. The CDR3 coding sequence is TGTGCCAGCAGTGCACAGCCCGGGGGCTATCAGCCCCAGCATTTT. Its protein is CASSAQPGGYQPQHF.

This clonotype was seen repeatedly, ten times or more. The rearrangement links TRBV7-3 to TRBJ1-1; D remains unclear. The germline V gene has CDR1 SGHTA and CDR2 FQGTGA. The ends were cut back, 7 bases at V and 6 bases at J, with 15 bases in the middle. The CDR3 is 13 residues long. The CDR3 nucleotides read TGTGCCAGCAAACGAGACCGGTGGGCTGAAGCTTTCTTT. Its translation: CASKRDRWAEAFF.

This clonotype has a handful of counts. The chain's CDR3 is CASSQYGDNSPLHF. In nucleotides, the CDR3 is TGTGCCAGCAGCCAATATGGGGATAATTCACCCCTCCACTTT. The chain uses TRBV3-1 and TRBJ1-6, with D unclear. Germline CDR1 reads LGHDT; CDR2 reads YNNKEL (reference sequence). Trimming pared 2 bases from V and 5 bases from J, leaving 7 bases between. This CDR3 region has 14 residues.

This clonotype was found many times. V usage is TRBV6-5 and J usage is TRBJ1-5, with unresolved D. This CDR3 region has 15 residues. CDR1 MNHEY and CDR2 SVGAGI come from the germline V gene. V lost 2 bases and J 3 bases, leaving 11 bases between the germline ends. DNA of the CDR3: TGTGCCAGCAGTTACGGGGAGGCTCTCAATCAGCCCCAGCATTTT. This encodes CASSYGEALNQPQHF.

The chain combines TRBV12-5 with TRBJ2-2; D unclear. The CDR3 has 19 amino acids. Per the germline V gene, CDR1 is LGHNT and CDR2 is FRNRAP. V lost 0 bases and J 0 bases, leaving 17 bases between the germline ends. CDR3 sequence (DNA): TGTGCTAGTGGTTTGGTTAACAGTTTAAGTTTCGCGAACACCGGGGAGCTGTTTTTT. Amino acids: CASGLVNSLSFANTGELFF.

This clonotype appeared many times. The chain has TRBV20-1 and TRBJ2-7; 10 bases match TRBD2. The CDR3 spans 14 residues. V gave up 5 bases and J gave up 2 bases; unmatched junction bases: 6. Germline V gives CDR1 DFQATT, CDR2 SNEGSKA (reference sequence). CDR3 sequence (DNA): TGCAGTGCTGTACTAGCGGGGTATGCCTACGAGCAGTACTTC. This codes for CSAVLAGYAYEQYF.

This clonotype has ten or more counts. This rearrangement joins TRBV15 to TRBJ2-2; TRBD1 matches at 8 bases. Trimming took 2 bases from V and 4 from J; bases not matched to a gene: 9. The CDR3 covers 17 residues. Germline-derived CDR1 and CDR2 are LNHNV and YYDKDF (reference sequence). CDR3 protein: CATSRPRTGYGTGELFF. CDR3 DNA sequence: TGTGCCACCAGCAGACCAAGGACAGGGTACGGCACCGGGGAGCTGTTTTTT.

This clonotype was detected many times. The rearrangement uses TRBV27 and TRBJ1-1; D remains unclear. Germline V lookup: CDR1 MNHEY, CDR2 SMNVEV (reference sequence). V was shortened by 4 bases and J by 0 bases, with 21 bases between the two germline ends. The CDR3 contains 18 residues. The DNA for the CDR3 is TGTGCCAGCAGTTCGTTAGACTGGCCTCTCGCGGTGAACACTGAAGCTTTCTTT. Encoded protein: CASSSLDWPLAVNTEAFF.

This clonotype was seen repeatedly, ten times or more. The V and J genes are TRBV5-1 and TRBJ1-5; 7 nucleotides match TRBD1. CDR3 length: 16 residues. Germline assignment: CDR1 SGHRS and CDR2 YFSETQ. V dropped 0 bases and J dropped 2; count of bases not matched to a gene: 5. CDR3: CASSLVAQGGNQPQHF. Here the CDR3 DNA reads TGCGCCAGCAGCTTGGTAGCCCAGGGGGGCAATCAGCCCCAGCATTTT.

As to this clonotype: With a much larger clone just one base away, this may be a read error. The chain couples TRBV12-3 or TRBV12-4 to TRBJ2-4; 8 nucleotides line up with TRBD1. The CDR3 extends over 15 amino acids. The CDR3 nucleotides are TGTGCCAGCAGCCAACAGGGGGGTCTAGGAAACATTAAGTACTTC. It codes for CASSQQGGLGNIKYF.

This clonotype was seen repeatedly, ten times or more. V gene TRBV20-1 combines with J gene TRBJ1-1, with D uncertain. The germline V and J ends were trimmed by 5 bases and 5 bases, with 15 bases remaining between them. The CDR3 is 13 amino acids. Germline V gene lookup returns CDR1 DFQATT and CDR2 SNEGSKA (reference sequence). Written as DNA, the CDR3 is TGCAGTGCTGAACATTATGGGGAAACTGAAGCTTTCTTT. This encodes CSAEHYGETEAFF.

The V gene is TRBV6-1, the J gene TRBJ1-2; D uncertain. Trimming removed 3 bases from V and 8 bases from J, with 13 bases in between. Germline V gene sequence: CDR1 MNHNS, CDR2 SASEGT. The CDR3 sequence is 13 residues long. The CDR3 nucleotides read TGTGCCAGCAGTGAGATAGGTATTGGCGGCTACACCTTC. It encodes CASSEIGIGGYTF.

This clonotype occurred once. This sequence may be a read error, since a much larger clone differs from it by one base. The chain employs TRBV9 and TRBJ1-1; D remains unclear. There are 13 residues in the CDR3. The germline V gene encodes CDR1 SGDLS and CDR2 YYNGEE. The V gene lost 10 bases and the J gene lost 3 bases, with 16 bases spanning the gap. The CDR3 coding sequence is TGTGCCTGCACTCGGTTTAAAGACACTGAAGCTTTCTTT. This translates into CACTRFKDTEAFF.

This clonotype came up many times. CDR3 sequence reads: CASSLALQDYGYTF. As DNA, the CDR3 is TGTGCCAGCAGCTTAGCCCTACAGGACTATGGCTACACCTTC. This chain joins TRBV7-2 and TRBJ1-2, with D maybe TRBD1 (5 bases). Germline V gene data show CDR1 as SGHTA and CDR2 as FQGNSA. The CDR3 is made up of 14 amino acids. The V and J ends lost 0 bases and 3 bases respectively, with 8 bases between them.

This clonotype has only a few counts. The chain combines TRBV12-3 or TRBV12-4 with TRBJ1-1; D is undetermined. Trimming left V 3 bases short and J 0 bases short, with 11 bases between. The CDR3 is 15 residues long. Written as DNA, the CDR3 is TGTGCCAGCAGTTTCCGGTCCGGACTGAACACTGAAGCTTTCTTT. The encoded protein is CASSFRSGLNTEAFF.